This is a list of T cell receptor beta chains from one sample in a study of shared clonotypes between healthy human individuals. Clones were sequenced by immunoSEQ multiplex PCR, and TCRdb holds only the in-frame ones, with some missing. The sample consists of roughly 640,000 clones, approximately 97% of them appearing once. What was sequenced was naive CD4+ T cells sorted from blood. These receptors all come from a woman in her twenties or thirties in good health. The CDR3 runs from the conserved cysteine through the conserved F or W. The order of the fields is CDR3 protein, clone size, D gene, J gene, V gene. The D gene is left open where the match is weak. Size is stated for part of the rows, as once, few or many counts, or as a class when the clone is expanded.

cdr3_aa: CASRRGWWREGYNEQFF
clone_size: NA
d_call: NA
j_call: TRBJ2-1
v_call: TRBV5-1

cdr3_aa: CASSLQGSDTQYF
clone_size: NA
d_call: NA
j_call: TRBJ2-3
v_call: TRBV5-1

cdr3_aa: CASSAGTSGRARETQYF
clone_size: NA
d_call: TRBD2
j_call: TRBJ2-5
v_call: TRBV19

cdr3_aa: CASSPDRDFTDTQYF
clone_size: once
d_call: TRBD1
j_call: TRBJ2-3
v_call: TRBV7-2

cdr3_aa: CASSPLGQSTDTQYF
clone_size: NA
d_call: TRBD1
j_call: TRBJ2-3
v_call: TRBV11-2

cdr3_aa: CASTESPTSGSPYEQYF
clone_size: NA
d_call: NA
j_call: TRBJ2-7
v_call: TRBV21-1

cdr3_aa: CASSLGPPGNQPQHF
clone_size: NA
d_call: NA
j_call: TRBJ1-5
v_call: TRBV7-9

cdr3_aa: CASSQDGTTLAKNIQYF
clone_size: NA
d_call: NA
j_call: TRBJ2-4
v_call: TRBV4-1

cdr3_aa: CSVFRKGLNSYNEQFF
clone_size: NA
d_call: NA
j_call: TRBJ2-1
v_call: TRBV29-1

cdr3_aa: CASTKNRGQGTYEQYF
clone_size: NA
d_call: TRBD1
j_call: TRBJ2-7
v_call: TRBV10-2

cdr3_aa: CASSEYEPNTEAFF
clone_size: NA
d_call: NA
j_call: TRBJ1-1
v_call: TRBV25-1

cdr3_aa: CASSILSGSNEKLFF
clone_size: NA
d_call: NA
j_call: TRBJ1-4
v_call: TRBV19

cdr3_aa: CASSQTLTSRGSTDTQYF
clone_size: once
d_call: NA
j_call: TRBJ2-3
v_call: TRBV19

cdr3_aa: CASSSILAARTDTQYF
clone_size: NA
d_call: NA
j_call: TRBJ2-3
v_call: TRBV28

cdr3_aa: CASSPPETNEQFF
clone_size: NA
d_call: NA
j_call: TRBJ2-1
v_call: TRBV6-4

cdr3_aa: CASSLSLSMNTEAFF
clone_size: NA
d_call: NA
j_call: TRBJ1-1
v_call: TRBV5-1

cdr3_aa: CASPGRQTNINQPQHF
clone_size: NA
d_call: NA
j_call: TRBJ1-5
v_call: TRBV21-1

cdr3_aa: CAGSSEIEETQYF
clone_size: once
d_call: NA
j_call: TRBJ2-5
v_call: TRBV2

cdr3_aa: CASSATGSGNTIYF
clone_size: NA
d_call: NA
j_call: TRBJ1-3
v_call: TRBV28

cdr3_aa: CASNRDRADEQYF
clone_size: NA
d_call: TRBD1
j_call: TRBJ2-7
v_call: TRBV6-5

cdr3_aa: CASSLGSQETQYF
clone_size: NA
d_call: NA
j_call: TRBJ2-5
v_call: TRBV5-5

cdr3_aa: CASSLARDQPQHF
clone_size: NA
d_call: NA
j_call: TRBJ1-5
v_call: TRBV7-9

cdr3_aa: CASSVGGVRAASPAFF
clone_size: NA
d_call: NA
j_call: TRBJ1-1
v_call: TRBV9

cdr3_aa: CASRGGRAFEQYF
clone_size: NA
d_call: TRBD2
j_call: TRBJ2-7
v_call: TRBV28

cdr3_aa: CASSFTTTNEKLFF
clone_size: NA
d_call: NA
j_call: TRBJ1-4
v_call: TRBV5-1

cdr3_aa: CSVAPTTNEKLFF
clone_size: NA
d_call: NA
j_call: TRBJ1-4
v_call: TRBV29-1

cdr3_aa: CASTLSRTVLTEAFF
clone_size: NA
d_call: NA
j_call: TRBJ1-1
v_call: TRBV2

cdr3_aa: CASSSAGTGFLDF
clone_size: NA
d_call: TRBD1
j_call: TRBJ2-7
v_call: TRBV9

cdr3_aa: CASSEAYRDEQYF
clone_size: NA
d_call: NA
j_call: TRBJ2-7
v_call: TRBV2

cdr3_aa: CASSQGGFSGGRTDTQYF
clone_size: NA
d_call: TRBD2
j_call: TRBJ2-3
v_call: TRBV4-1

cdr3_aa: CASSLVISTGLPYEQYF
clone_size: NA
d_call: TRBD1
j_call: TRBJ2-7
v_call: TRBV5-8

cdr3_aa: CASSLAGRGSYNEQFF
clone_size: NA
d_call: NA
j_call: TRBJ2-1
v_call: TRBV11-2

cdr3_aa: CASSVGWATEAFF
clone_size: NA
d_call: NA
j_call: TRBJ1-1
v_call: TRBV9

cdr3_aa: CASSITGGGQPQHF
clone_size: NA
d_call: TRBD1
j_call: TRBJ1-5
v_call: TRBV5-1

cdr3_aa: CASSPYRVDQPQHF
clone_size: NA
d_call: NA
j_call: TRBJ1-5
v_call: TRBV6-5

cdr3_aa: CASKGWGALGQPQHF
clone_size: NA
d_call: NA
j_call: TRBJ1-5
v_call: TRBV27

cdr3_aa: CASSLRPVSVKETQYF
clone_size: NA
d_call: NA
j_call: TRBJ2-5
v_call: TRBV11-1

cdr3_aa: CATGSDLNQPQHF
clone_size: NA
d_call: NA
j_call: TRBJ1-5
v_call: TRBV10-3

cdr3_aa: CASSVASTGTQSHEAFF
clone_size: NA
d_call: NA
j_call: TRBJ1-1
v_call: TRBV9

cdr3_aa: CASSLDLGSGSYNEQFF
clone_size: NA
d_call: TRBD2
j_call: TRBJ2-1
v_call: TRBV7-9

cdr3_aa: CASSVEAGGPIGELFF
clone_size: NA
d_call: TRBD2
j_call: TRBJ2-2
v_call: TRBV9

cdr3_aa: CASSQDITTPYEQYF
clone_size: NA
d_call: NA
j_call: TRBJ2-7
v_call: TRBV4-1

cdr3_aa: CASSLGQTGYEQYF
clone_size: NA
d_call: TRBD1
j_call: TRBJ2-7
v_call: TRBV5-1

cdr3_aa: CASSPDRAAGYTF
clone_size: NA
d_call: TRBD1
j_call: TRBJ1-2
v_call: TRBV11-2

cdr3_aa: CASSLPGLPIRPEQYF
clone_size: NA
d_call: NA
j_call: NA
v_call: TRBV27

cdr3_aa: CSVEGQGPSSYEQYF
clone_size: once
d_call: TRBD1
j_call: TRBJ2-7
v_call: TRBV29-1

cdr3_aa: CASSLGAGRVYEQYF
clone_size: NA
d_call: TRBD2
j_call: TRBJ2-7
v_call: TRBV5-1

cdr3_aa: CASSERSAGFTYEQYF
clone_size: NA
d_call: NA
j_call: TRBJ2-7
v_call: TRBV6-1

cdr3_aa: CASSPSGDSYNEQFF
clone_size: NA
d_call: TRBD2
j_call: TRBJ2-1
v_call: TRBV6-5

cdr3_aa: CASSLVPSGAGETQYF
clone_size: NA
d_call: TRBD2
j_call: TRBJ2-5
v_call: TRBV5-1

cdr3_aa: CASSYRDTQYF
clone_size: NA
d_call: NA
j_call: TRBJ2-3
v_call: TRBV6-6

cdr3_aa: CASSQDVETQYF
clone_size: NA
d_call: NA
j_call: TRBJ2-5
v_call: TRBV4-2

cdr3_aa: CASSLGDLAGVDTQYF
clone_size: NA
d_call: TRBD2
j_call: TRBJ2-3
v_call: TRBV5-6

cdr3_aa: CASSERTSGSSYNEQFF
clone_size: NA
d_call: TRBD2
j_call: TRBJ2-1
v_call: TRBV11-3